A single sample is the source of the 10 T cell receptor beta chains below, sequenced in a study of Graves' ophthalmopathy and Graves' hyperthyroidism listed by TCRdb under 2018. The sequencer was an Illumina HiSeq 2000. For repertoire sequencing, the TCR beta CDR3 regions were amplified from RNA transcripts. A first-round RT-PCR used HTBI primers with the Qiagen OneStep RT-PCR kit, followed by a second-round multiplex PCR, size selection and purification. Clones were called with MiXCR by TCRdb after fastp trimmed the public reads at Q25, and only in-frame beta chains were retained. Here each entry gathers all rows of one CDR3 protein and keeps the most common genes and DNA. This sample is represented by a few hundred thousand distinct CDR3 sequences; roughly 14% of them were singletons. The top ten clonotypes cover approximately 7% of the sample. The sample comprised peripheral blood. The receptors were gathered from a woman aged 18-30 years with stable Graves' hyperthyroidism. Donor details come from another sample of the same person, matched by shared clones.

This clonotype was found many times. The chain is built from TRBV5-1 and TRBJ1-1, with 10 positions matching TRBD1. V shed 0 bases and J 1 base; nucleotides not matched to a gene: 3. Per the germline V gene, CDR1 is SGHRS and CDR2 is YFSETQ. The CDR3 runs 16 residues. For the CDR3, the DNA is TGCGCCAGCAGCTTGGCGGGACAGGGGACGAACACTGAAGCTTTCTTT. It is translated as CASSLAGQGTNTEAFF. The complete variable domain, with remaining parts taken from reference TRBV5-1 and TRBJ1-1, reads KAGVTQTPRYLIKTRGQQVTLSCSPISGHRSVSWYQQTPGQGLQFLFEYFSETQRNKGNFPGRFSGRQFSNSRSEMNVSTLELGDSALYLCASSLAGQGTNTEAFFGQGTRLTVV.

This clonotype showed up many times. This chain joins TRBV18 and TRBJ1-2; D gene unclear. This CDR3 is 13 amino acids long. Germline CDR1 reads KGHSH; CDR2 reads LQKENI. Trimming left V 3 bases short and J 4 bases short, with 9 bases between. DNA for the CDR3: TGTGCCAGCTCACCCTCGGTGACCTATGGCTACACCTTC. Translating it yields CASSPSVTYGYTF. Full variable domain (outside the CDR3, taken from reference TRBV18 and TRBJ1-2): NAGVMQNPRHLVRRRGQEARLRCSPMKGHSHVYWYRQLPEEGLKFMVYLQKENIIDESGMPKERFSAEFPKEGPSILRIQQVVRGDSAAYFCASSPSVTYGYTFGSGTRLTVV.

This clonotype came up many times. This chain connects TRBV11-2 to TRBJ1-1; no reliable D call. The CDR3 totals 13 residues. V was clipped by 1 base and J by 0 bases, with 3 bases between them. Germline lookup yields CDR1 SGHAT and CDR2 FQNNGV. In nucleotides, the CDR3 is TGTGCCAGCAGCTTAGTGCTGAACACTGAAGCTTTCTTT. It specifies CASSLVLNTEAFF.

There are many counts of this clonotype. The chain is built from TRBV20-1 and TRBJ2-7; 8 bases match TRBD2. This CDR3 contains 15 residues. Germline V lookup: CDR1 DFQATT, CDR2 SNEGSKA (reference sequence). J gave up 3 bases and V 4 bases, and 11 bases lay outside the gene matches. DNA for the CDR3: TGCAGTGCTACAAGGTCGGGGGGGCCGTACTACGAGCAGTACTTC. Protein sequence: CSATRSGGPYYEQYF.

This clonotype was counted at least ten times. The chain uses TRBV15 and TRBJ2-7, with 8 bases matching TRBD1. V lost 0 bases to trimming and J lost 5 bases; unmatched junction nucleotides: 9. Looked up from germline, CDR1 is LNHNV and CDR2 is YYDKDF (reference sequence). The CDR3 is made up of 16 amino acids. CDR3 amino acids: CATSRDGGRGQNEQYF. The CDR3 nucleotides read TGTGCCACCAGCAGAGATGGAGGCAGGGGGCAGAACGAGCAGTACTTC. Using reference TRBV15 and TRBJ2-7 for the parts outside the CDR3, the full variable domain is DAMVIQNPRYQVTQFGKPVTLSCSQTLNHNVMYWYQQKSSQAPKLLFHYYDKDFNNEADTPDNFQSRRPNTSFCFLDIRSPGLGDTAMYLCATSRDGGRGQNEQYFGPGTRLTVT.

The rearrangement links TRBV5-1 to TRBJ2-5; maybe TRBD1 (5 bases). Trimming stripped 3 bases from V and 5 bases from J, with 17 bases between. The CDR3 spans 15 residues. Germline CDR1 is SGHRS and CDR2 is YFSETQ. In DNA, the CDR3 is TGCGCCAGCAGCTCTAGGGGCAGTTGGGGCGAGACCCAGTACTTC. Translated, it gives CASSSRGSWGETQYF.

Many counts were recorded for this clonotype. V gene TRBV7-9 combines with J gene TRBJ1-1; 7 nucleotides align to TRBD1. CDR1 is SEHNR and CDR2 is FQNEAQ in the germline V gene (reference sequence). This CDR3 is 13 amino acids long. The trim removed 0 bases at V and 5 bases at J, leaving 0 bases unmatched. The CDR3 protein is CASSLATGTEAFF. As DNA, the CDR3 is TGTGCCAGCAGCTTAGCGACAGGGACTGAAGCTTTCTTT.

This clonotype was detected ten times or more. This chain links TRBV2 with TRBJ1-5; D is ambiguous. There are 15 residues in the CDR3. The V gene's germline CDR1 is SNHLY and CDR2 FYNNEI. The V and J ends lost 5 bases and 3 bases respectively, with 14 bases between them. The CDR3 sequence: CASSPAGSLNQPQHF. CDR3 in DNA: TGTGCCAGCAGTCCCGCGGGCAGCCTCAATCAGCCCCAGCATTTT. Full variable domain (rest looked up from reference TRBV2 and TRBJ1-5): EPEVTQTPSHQVTQMGQEVILRCVPISNHLYFYWYRQILGQKVEFLVSFYNNEISEKSEIFDDQFSVERPDGSNFTLKIRSTKLEDSAMYFCASSPAGSLNQPQHFGDGTRLSIL.

This clonotype showed up many times. The chain links TRBV20-1 to TRBJ2-5; D may be TRBD1 or TRBD2 (6 bases each). V shed 3 bases and J shed 4 bases, with 12 bases lying between them. This CDR3 comprises 13 residues. Looked up from germline, CDR1 is DFQATT and CDR2 is SNEGSKA (reference sequence). The CDR3 region is CSASGGPGETQYF. CDR3 nucleotides: TGCAGTGCTAGCGGGGGCCCCGGAGAGACCCAGTACTTC.

In its sample, this clonotype was seen a few times. The rearrangement uses TRBV18 and TRBJ1-1, with D hard to call. CDR3 length equals 15 residues. CDR1 KGHSH and CDR2 LQKENI come from the germline V gene. V was shortened by 5 bases and J by 4 bases, with 17 bases between the two germline ends. CDR3 in amino acids: CASSNSGFTFTEAFF. In DNA form, the CDR3 reads TGTGCCAGCTCAAATTCGGGATTCACGTTCACTGAAGCTTTCTTT.